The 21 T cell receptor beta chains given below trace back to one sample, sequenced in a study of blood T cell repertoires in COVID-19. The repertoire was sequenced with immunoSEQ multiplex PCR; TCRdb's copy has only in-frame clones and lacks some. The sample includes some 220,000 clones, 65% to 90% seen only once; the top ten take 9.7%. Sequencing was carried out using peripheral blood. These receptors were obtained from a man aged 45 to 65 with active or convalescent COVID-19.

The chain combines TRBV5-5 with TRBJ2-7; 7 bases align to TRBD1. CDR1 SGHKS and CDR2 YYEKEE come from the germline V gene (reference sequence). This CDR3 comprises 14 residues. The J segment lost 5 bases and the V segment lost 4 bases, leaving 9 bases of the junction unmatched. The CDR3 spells CASSPQGERHEQYF. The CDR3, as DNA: TGTGCCAGCAGCCCGCAGGGGGAGAGGCACGAGCAGTACTTC.

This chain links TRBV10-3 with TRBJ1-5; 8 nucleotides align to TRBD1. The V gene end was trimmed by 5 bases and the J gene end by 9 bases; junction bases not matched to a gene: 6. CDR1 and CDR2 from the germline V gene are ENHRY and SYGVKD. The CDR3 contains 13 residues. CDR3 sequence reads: CAISTGGGGPQHF. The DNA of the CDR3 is TGTGCCATCAGTACAGGGGGAGGGGGGCCCCAGCATTTT.

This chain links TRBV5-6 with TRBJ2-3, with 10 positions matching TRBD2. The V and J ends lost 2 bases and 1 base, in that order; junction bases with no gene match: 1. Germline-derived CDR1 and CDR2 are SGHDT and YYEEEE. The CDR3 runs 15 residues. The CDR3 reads CASSFGTSGTDTQYF. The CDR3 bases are TGTGCCAGCAGCTTTGGGACTAGCGGCACAGATACGCAGTATTTT.

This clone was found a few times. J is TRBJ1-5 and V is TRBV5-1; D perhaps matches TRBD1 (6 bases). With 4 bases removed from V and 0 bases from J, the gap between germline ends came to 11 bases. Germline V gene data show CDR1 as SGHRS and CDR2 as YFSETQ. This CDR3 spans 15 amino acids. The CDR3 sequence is CASSPGTYSNQPQHF. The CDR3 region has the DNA TGCGCCAGCAGCCCGGGGACATATAGCAATCAGCCCCAGCATTTT.

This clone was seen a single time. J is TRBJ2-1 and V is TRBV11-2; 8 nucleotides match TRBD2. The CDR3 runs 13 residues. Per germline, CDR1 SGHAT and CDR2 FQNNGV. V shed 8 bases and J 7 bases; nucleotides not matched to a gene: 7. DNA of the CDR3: TGTGCCAGCGCCGGGAGGGCCAGTAATGAGCAGTTCTTC. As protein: CASAGRASNEQFF.

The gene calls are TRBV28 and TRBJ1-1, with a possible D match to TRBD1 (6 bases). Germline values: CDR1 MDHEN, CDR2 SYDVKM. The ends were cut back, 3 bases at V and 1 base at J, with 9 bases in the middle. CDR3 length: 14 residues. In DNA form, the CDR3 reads TGTGCCAGCAGTTTCTACAGGGCGAACACTGAAGCTTTCTTT. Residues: CASSFYRANTEAFF.

The chain's CDR3 is CASSRITPGDPAKNIQYF. The CDR3 DNA reads TGTGCCAGCAGCCGCATTACCCCAGGGGACCCAGCCAAAAACATTCAGTACTTC. The chain links TRBV3-1 (or the pseudogene TRBV3-2) to TRBJ2-4; D may be TRBD1 (6 bases). The germline V gene encodes CDR1 LGHDT and CDR2 YNNKEL (reference sequence). V shed 4 bases and J shed 0 bases, with 19 bases lying between them. The CDR3 loop spans 18 amino acids.

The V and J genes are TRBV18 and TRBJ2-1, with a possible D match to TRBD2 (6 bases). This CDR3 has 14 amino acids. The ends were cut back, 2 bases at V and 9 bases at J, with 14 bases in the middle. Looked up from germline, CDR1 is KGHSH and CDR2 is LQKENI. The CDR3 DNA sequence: TGTGCCAGCTCACCAGGGCGGGATGTTAGTGAGCAGTTCTTC. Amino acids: CASSPGRDVSEQFF.

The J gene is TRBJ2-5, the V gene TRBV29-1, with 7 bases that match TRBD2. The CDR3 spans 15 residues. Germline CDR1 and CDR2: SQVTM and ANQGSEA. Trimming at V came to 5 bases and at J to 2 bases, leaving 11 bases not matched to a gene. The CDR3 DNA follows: TGCAGCGTTAATGCAGTGGGGGGGTGGCAAGAGACCCAGTACTTC. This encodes CSVNAVGGWQETQYF.

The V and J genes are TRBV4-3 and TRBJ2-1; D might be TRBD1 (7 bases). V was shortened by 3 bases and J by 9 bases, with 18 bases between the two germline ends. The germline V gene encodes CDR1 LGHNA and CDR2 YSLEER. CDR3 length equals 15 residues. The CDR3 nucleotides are TGCGCCAGCAGCCAGCTTTCAGGGGGGCTAATTGAGCAGTTCTTC. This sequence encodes CASSQLSGGLIEQFF.

Written as DNA, the CDR3 is TGCGCCAGCAGCGACCCCTCGACAGGGAACTATGGCTACACCTTC. This sequence encodes CASSDPSTGNYGYTF. The chain carries TRBV10-1 and TRBJ1-2, with 7 bases fitting TRBD1. CDR1 is WNHNN and CDR2 is SYGVQD in the germline V gene (reference sequence). After removal of 6 bases from V and 2 bases from J, the junction contained 9 bases not matched to a gene. This CDR3 has 15 amino acids.

The CDR3 sequence is CASSARGTEAFF. Written as DNA, the CDR3 is TGTGCCAGCAGTGCTAGGGGCACTGAAGCTTTCTTT. The chain employs TRBV12-3 or TRBV12-4 and TRBJ1-1; D is possibly TRBD1 (5 bases). V lost 5 bases to trimming and J lost 4 bases, with 8 bases between them. The CDR3 spans 12 residues.

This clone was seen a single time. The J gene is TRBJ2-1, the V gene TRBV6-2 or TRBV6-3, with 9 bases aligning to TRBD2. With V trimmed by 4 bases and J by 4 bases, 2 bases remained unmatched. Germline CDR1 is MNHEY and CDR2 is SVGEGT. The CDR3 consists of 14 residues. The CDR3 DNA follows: TGTGCCAGCAGTTCTAGCGGGGATTACAATGAGCAGTTCTTC. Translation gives CASSSSGDYNEQFF.

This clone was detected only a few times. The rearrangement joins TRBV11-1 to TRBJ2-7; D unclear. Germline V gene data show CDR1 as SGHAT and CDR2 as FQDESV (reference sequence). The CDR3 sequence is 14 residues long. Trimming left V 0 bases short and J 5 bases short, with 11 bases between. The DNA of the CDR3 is TGTGCCAGCAGCTTAGCGGGCTGCCCCCACGAGCAGTACGTC. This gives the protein CASSLAGCPHEQYV.

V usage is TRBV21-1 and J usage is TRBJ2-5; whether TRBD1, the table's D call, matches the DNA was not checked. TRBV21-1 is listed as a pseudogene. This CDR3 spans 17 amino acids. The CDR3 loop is CASSKVGGQGHQETQYF. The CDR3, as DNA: TGTGCCAGCAGCAAAGTGGGGGGACAGGGACACCAAGAGACCCAGTACTTC.

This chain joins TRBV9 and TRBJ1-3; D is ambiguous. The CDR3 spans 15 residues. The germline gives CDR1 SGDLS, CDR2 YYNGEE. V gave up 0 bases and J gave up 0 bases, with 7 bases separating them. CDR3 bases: TGTGCCAGCAGCGTAGAAACTCACTCTGGAAACACCATATATTTT. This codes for CASSVETHSGNTIYF.

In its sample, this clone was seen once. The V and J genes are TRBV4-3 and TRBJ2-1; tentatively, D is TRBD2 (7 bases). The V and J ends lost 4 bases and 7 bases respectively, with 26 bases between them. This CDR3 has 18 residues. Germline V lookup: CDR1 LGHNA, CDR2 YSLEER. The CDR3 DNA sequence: TGCGCCAGCAGCCCGGAATCTACGAGGGGGGGCGAGCCGAATGAGCAGTTCTTC. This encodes CASSPESTRGGEPNEQFF.

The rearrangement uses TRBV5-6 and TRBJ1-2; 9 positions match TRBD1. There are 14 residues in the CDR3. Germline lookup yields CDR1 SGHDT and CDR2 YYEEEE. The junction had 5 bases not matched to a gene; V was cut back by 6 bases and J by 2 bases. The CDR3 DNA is TGTGCCAGCACCCCGGGACAGGGCAACTATGGCTACACCTTC. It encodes CASTPGQGNYGYTF.

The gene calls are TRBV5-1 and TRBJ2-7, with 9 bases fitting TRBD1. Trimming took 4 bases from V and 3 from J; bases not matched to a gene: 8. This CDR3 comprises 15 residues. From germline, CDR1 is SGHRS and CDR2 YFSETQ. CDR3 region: CASSPRQGVRYEQYF. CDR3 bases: TGCGCCAGCAGCCCAAGACAGGGGGTCCGCTACGAGCAGTACTTC.

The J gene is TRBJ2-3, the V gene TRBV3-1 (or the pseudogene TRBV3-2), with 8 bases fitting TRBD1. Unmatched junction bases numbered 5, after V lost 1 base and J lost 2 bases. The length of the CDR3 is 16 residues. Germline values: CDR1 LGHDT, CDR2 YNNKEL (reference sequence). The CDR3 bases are TGTGCCAGCAGCCAAGTCAGGGACAGGTACACAGATACGCAGTATTTT. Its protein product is CASSQVRDRYTDTQYF.

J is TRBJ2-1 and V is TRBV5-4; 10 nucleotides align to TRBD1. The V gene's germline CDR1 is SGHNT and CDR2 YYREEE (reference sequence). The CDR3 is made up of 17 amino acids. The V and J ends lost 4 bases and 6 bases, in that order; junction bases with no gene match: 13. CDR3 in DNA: TGTGCCAGCAGCGGCTCCGGTAGGACAGGGGGATCCAATGAGCAGTTCTTC. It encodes CASSGSGRTGGSNEQFF.